This entry is about one T cell receptor beta chain. The sample holds a few counts of this clone. Its recognized antigen is unknown. Base qualities are not provided; no much larger clone lies one nucleotide away. These data belong to a study of T cell responses to AZD1222 COVID-19 vaccine (dated by TCRdb to about 2021). The study in broad terms: AZD1222 recipients whose second dose came at about 4 weeks and those whose second dose came at about 12 weeks were combined into one group, since spike-specific TCR depth and breadth did not differ between the two schedules. A total of 230 to 250 trial participants underwent TCR sequencing, of whom nearly 210 had received two doses of AZD1222 and roughly 26 had received two doses of the MenACWY control vaccine. Enrollment into the trials was organized by age into subgroups of 18-55, 56-69 and 70-plus years, and those subgroups contained roughly 160, 29 and 62 TCR-sequenced participants, respectively. On the study overall, not on this receptor specifically: Because no day 14 peak-response samples were available, the repertoires could be characterized only after the peak T cell response. Reportedly, almost half of the unique spike-specific TCRs recognized epitopes lying outside the regions that are mutated in the B.1.351 and B.1.1.7 variants. Conclusions about previously exposed vaccinees were limited because only a handful of AZD1222 recipients were SARS-CoV-2 seropositive at baseline. A significant rise in spike-specific TCR breadth and depth was observed after two AZD1222 doses relative to day 0 and relative to MenACWY recipients. The whole spike protein was spanned by vaccine-associated CD4 TCRs, and dominant responses were seen in regions 160-218 and 743-854. Participants were mostly white British, with more females than males. The authors suggested clonal diversity may have been underestimated. The 56-69-year group was small, and its depth increase did not reach significance, likely because of low power.

The meaning of the sample's time point label: baseline before first vaccination. Vaccinee samples were obtained from the UK trials COV001 and COV002, which included a single-blind randomized controlled phase 2/3 trial of AZD1222 (ChAdOx1 nCoV-19) in healthy adults. Trial participant PBMC samples were collected at day 0 and day 28 after the second dose for TCRbeta chain sequencing. The CDR3 regions of human TCRbeta chains were subjected to immunosequencing. The published analysis was carried out like this. TCRs in the repertoires were matched against a reference library of SARS-CoV-2-specific TCRs that had been generated with the MIRA antigen-specificity platform. Breadth meant the fraction of unique TCRs that were SARS-CoV-2-associated, whereas depth meant the fraction of total T cells that were SARS-CoV-2-associated. Each spike-specific TCR was assigned to its reactive spike region and to a CD4 or CD8 class using the MIRA data. Log10-transformed breadth and depth values were compared by one-way ANOVA with Sidak's multiple comparisons tests. This is the immuneACCESS table as TCRdb keeps it, with only in-frame sequences that have V and J called. A part of the clones is gone; compared with another copy, unresolved V genes explain less than half, and the rest is unexplained. That table gives V, J and clone size, and the DNA gave D and trimming. For this sample there are approximately 73,000 clones; roughly 82% appear just once. Together, the top ten hold 2.9% of the sample.

Relative to germline, V is missing 2 bases and J is missing 12 bases, with 12 bases of the junction outside any gene match. The germline V gene (reference sequence) gives CDR1 as GTSNPN and CDR2 as SVGIG. Including the terminal cysteine and phenylalanine, the CDR3 comprises 13 residues. CDR3 DNA is the only sequence kept; it has 39 bases, read in frame from the first base. Sequenced here: peripheral blood, sampled on day 0 of AZD1222 vaccination. The chain is assembled from TRBV30 and TRBJ1-2; 7 central bases correspond to TRBD1. This receptor was obtained from an adult in good health. CDR3 protein: CAWSRGYRGLDTF. The DNA sequence is TGTGCCTGGAGTCGCGGCTACAGGGGCCTCGACACCTTC.